The next 16 T cell receptor beta chains were all read from a single sample in a study of T cells after yellow fever vaccination. TCRdb used MiXCR to reprocess the 5' RACE reads, holding one entry per CDR3 protein. Among about 400,000 distinct CDR3 sequences listed, around 6.4% were seen once. The sequencing used PBMCs, collected 5 days after the yellow fever booster vaccination. Source of these receptors: a man under 40 who received the YFV17D yellow fever vaccine.

This clonotype was detected many times. This chain links TRBV30 with TRBJ2-2, with a weak D call TRBD1 (5 bases). CDR3 length: 16 residues. From germline, CDR1 is GTSNPN and CDR2 SVGIG (reference sequence). With 0 bases removed from V and 4 bases from J, the gap between germline ends came to 15 bases. The CDR3 DNA reads TGTGCCTGGAGTGTACCGACAGCCCGGAGCACCGGGGAGCTGTTTTTT. Encoded protein: CAWSVPTARSTGELFF.

The chain employs TRBV2 and TRBJ2-5; 9 positions agree with TRBD1. The junction had 10 bases not matched to a gene; V was cut back by 6 bases and J by 5 bases. Germline loops: CDR1 SNHLY, CDR2 FYNNEI. The CDR3 consists of 15 residues. CDR3 loop: CASSDPGQGSETQYF. CDR3 in DNA: TGTGCCAGCAGCGATCCGGGACAGGGTTCCGAGACCCAGTACTTC.

A remark on this clonotype: Sequence at one end of the junction differs from germline and may be a read error. J is TRBJ2-7 and V is TRBV7-2; TRBD1 matches at 10 bases. This CDR3 region has 14 residues. Germline values: CDR1 SGHTA, CDR2 FQGNSA. The DNA for the CDR3 is TGTGCCAGAAGCTTGACAGGGGGCCGAATCGAGCAGTACTTC. Its protein product is CARSLTGGRIEQYF. The whole variable domain, filled in from reference TRBV7-2 and TRBJ2-7, reads GAGVSQSPSNKVTEKGKDVELRCDPISGHTALYWYRQSLGQGLEFLIYFQGNSAPDKSGLPSDRFSAERTGGSVSTLTIQRTQQEDSAVYLCARSLTGGRIEQYFGPGTRLTVT.

The V call is TRBV28, the J call TRBJ2-3; 11 bases line up with TRBD2. The CDR3 has 16 amino acids. In germline, CDR1 is MDHEN, CDR2 SYDVKM. V trimming: 2 bases; J trimming: 5 bases; junction bases outside the gene matches: 6. CDR3 nucleotides: TGTGCCAGCAGTTTAGCAGTGCTAGCGGGGGGAGATACGCAGTATTTT. Translated: CASSLAVLAGGDTQYF.

This clonotype came up many times. V is TRBV6-1 and J is TRBJ2-2, with TRBD2 as a possible D gene (5 bases). The CDR3 totals 15 residues. Germline V gene data show CDR1 as MNHNS and CDR2 as SASEGT. V lost 5 bases, J lost 4 bases, and 14 bases lay in between. This chain's CDR3 is CASSRIASGTGELFF. The CDR3 region has the DNA TGTGCCAGCAGTCGGATCGCGAGCGGCACCGGGGAGCTGTTTTTT.

This clonotype has only a few counts. This rearrangement joins TRBV20-1 to TRBJ2-7, with 7 bases that match TRBD2. CDR1 is DFQATT and CDR2 is SNEGSKA in the germline V gene (reference sequence). Germline trimming cut 3 bases from V and 5 bases from J; bases unmatched to any gene: 10. CDR3 length equals 14 residues. The CDR3 DNA sequence: TGCAGTGCTAGTGTGGGAGGGCCACCAAACGAGCAGTACTTC. Translating it yields CSASVGGPPNEQYF.

This clonotype has at least ten counts. This chain joins TRBV6-6 and TRBJ1-1; D call uncertain. Germline CDR1 and CDR2: MNHNY and SVGAGI (reference sequence). The CDR3 extends over 13 amino acids. Trimming took off 8 bases at V and 1 base at J, with 11 bases between the two ends. The CDR3 DNA follows: TGTGCCAGCGGGGTCGCTTCGAACACTGAAGCTTTCTTT. Its protein product is CASGVASNTEAFF.

This clonotype appeared a few times. The V gene is TRBV29-1, the J gene TRBJ2-5, with D possibly matching TRBD1 (5 bases). This CDR3 comprises 11 residues. The germline CDR1 and CDR2 sequences are SQVTM and ANQGSEA. V was cut by 5 bases and J by 5 bases, with 9 bases left in between. The CDR3 nucleotides read TGCAGCGTTTTTCACAGGGAGACCCAGTACTTC. This sequence encodes CSVFHRETQYF.

This rearrangement joins TRBV6-5 to TRBJ1-2; no clear D. This CDR3 comprises 14 residues. Germline values: CDR1 MNHEY, CDR2 SVGAGI. V was trimmed by 2 bases and J by 4 bases, leaving 11 bases between them. In nucleotides, the CDR3 is TGTGCCAGCAGTTACATGGGAGTCACCTATGGCTACACCTTC. Amino acid sequence: CASSYMGVTYGYTF.

In this sample, this clonotype turned up many times. In nucleotides, the CDR3 is TGCAGTGCTAGGTCCACGGACTTCTATGGCTACACCTTC. Its translation is CSARSTDFYGYTF. The rearrangement uses TRBV20-1 and TRBJ1-2; D not resolved. The CDR3 runs 13 residues. Germline-derived CDR1 and CDR2 are DFQATT and SNEGSKA (reference sequence). V was trimmed by 3 bases and J by 4 bases, leaving 12 bases between them.

This clonotype was observed at least ten times. V and J are TRBV5-4 and TRBJ2-7; D possibly corresponds to TRBD1 (5 bases). This CDR3 region has 13 residues. The germline CDR1 and CDR2 sequences are SGHNT and YYREEE (reference sequence). The V gene lost 2 bases and the J gene lost 5 bases, with 11 bases spanning the gap. The DNA for the CDR3 is TGTGCCAGCAGCTTCCAGGGTGGGGACGAGCAGTACTTC. This gives the protein CASSFQGGDEQYF.

The genes are TRBV30 and TRBJ1-1; D remains ambiguous. Germline V lookup: CDR1 GTSNPN, CDR2 SVGIG (reference sequence). The CDR3 runs 12 residues. V was pared by 0 bases and J by 4 bases, with 6 bases between. The CDR3 sequence: CAWSVWATEAFF. The CDR3 region has the DNA TGTGCCTGGAGTGTCTGGGCCACTGAAGCTTTCTTT.

The chain couples TRBV14 to TRBJ1-1, with D perhaps TRBD1 (6 bases). Germline CDR1 and CDR2: SGHDN and FVKESK. The CDR3 is 17 residues long. V was clipped by 5 bases and J by 0 bases, with 19 bases between them. CDR3 in amino acids: CASSEWMGGPMNTEAFF. The CDR3 coding sequence is TGTGCCAGCAGCGAATGGATGGGGGGGCCGATGAACACTGAAGCTTTCTTT.

This clonotype has more than one count but fewer than ten. This chain connects TRBV5-6 to TRBJ1-1; D is unclear. This CDR3 comprises 15 residues. The germline V gene encodes CDR1 SGHDT and CDR2 YYEEEE. V gave up 0 bases and J gave up 1 base, with 10 bases separating them. The CDR3 is CASSLASRGNTEAFF. The CDR3 DNA follows: TGTGCCAGCAGCTTGGCCTCCCGGGGGAACACTGAAGCTTTCTTT.

The chain has TRBV6-2 or TRBV6-3 and TRBJ2-1, with a possible D match to TRBD2 (5 bases). V lost 4 bases, J lost 8 bases, and 18 bases lay in between. CDR1 MNHEY and CDR2 SVGEGT come from the germline V gene. CDR3 length: 15 residues. CDR3: CASSSSWSSGDEQFF. The CDR3 bases are TGTGCCAGCAGTTCCTCTTGGAGCTCCGGGGATGAGCAGTTCTTC.

The DNA for the CDR3 is TGCAGCGTTGCCGGGACAAAGCAGTACTTC. This encodes CSVAGTKQYF. This chain uses TRBV29-1 with TRBJ2-7; the D gene is possibly TRBD1 (6 bases). V was shortened by 4 bases and J by 8 bases, with 9 bases between the two germline ends. Germline CDR1 SQVTM, CDR2 ANQGSEA. The CDR3 extends over 10 amino acids.